The sequence of this T cell receptor (beta chain) was determined in a study of blood T cell repertoires in COVID-19 (dated by TCRdb to 2018 to 2021). In the study overall: The collaborator samples originated in the United States, Italy and Spain and spanned the acute and convalescent phases of COVID-19. The prospective study material was composed of cDNA or gDNA derived from T cells, B-cell-depleted T cells, or PBMCs. Subjects who had been exposed to COVID-19, were actively infected with it, or had recovered from it provided the deeply sampled blood TCRbeta repertoires that made up the dataset. The repertoires were released in a freely available public database meant as a resource for research on the immune response to SARS-CoV-2. The samples were drawn from the first 160 participants of the ongoing ImmuneRACE study and from some 1,300 subjects provided by 6 global collaborators. The sample metadata nearly always contained a de-identified subject ID, COVID-19 status, age in years and sex. Where HLA class I and class II types were available, the types were taken from metadata supplied by the sample provider, not from assay-based typing.

Taken from cysteine to phenylalanine, the CDR3 has 14 residues. This entry keeps only the CDR3 DNA: 42 bases, framed from base 1. The germline V gene specifies SGHRS as CDR1 and YFSETQ as CDR2. V and J lose 0 bases and 5 bases, and a span of 9 bases separates them. Each collaborating institution followed its own protocols to collect whole blood in K2EDTA tubes. For TCRbeta analysis, collaborators shipped samples as frozen whole blood, isolated PBMCs, or DNA extracted from either of those sample types. TCRbeta CDR3 regions were amplified from genomic DNA by means of the immunoSEQ Assay, a bias-controlled multiplex PCR. Per the source publication's procedure: The number of nucleated cells in each sample was estimated from the amplification of reference gene primers within the assay. To quantify the absolute abundance of each unique TCRbeta CDR3 rearrangement, sequence reads were collapsed and filtered. Productive Simpson clonality was computed per sample as the square root of Simpson's diversity index over productive rearrangements. TCRdb's version of the immuneACCESS table is confined to in-frame rearrangements and falls short of the full clone set. An unresolved V gene accounts for under half of the shortfall where checked; the remainder is of unknown origin. From that table come the V and J calls and clone size; the DNA was used to work out D and trimming. In this sample the table shows around 60,000 clones, 75% to 85% of which occur a single time. The ten largest make up 4.5% to 7% of the sample.

Study-level results and caveats: The amount of clinical and demographic metadata varied by source and participant and was provided uncurated.

About this clone itself: The antigen it binds to is not known. No clone much larger than this one lies a single base away; base qualities are absent.

The TCR comes from an older woman with acute or convalescent COVID-19. The specimen sequenced was peripheral blood. This receptor chain uses TRBV5-1 and TRBJ2-1, and the D gene may be TRBD2, 6 bases matching. The CDR3 protein is CASSLGRGDNEQFF. The DNA sequence reads TGCGCCAGCAGCTTGGGGAGGGGTGACAATGAGCAGTTCTTC.